This TCR beta chain was profiled in a study of blood T cell repertoires in COVID-19. Whole-study context: The study drew acute and convalescent COVID-19 samples from the United States, Italy and Spain.

On this clone: The sample holds other DNA sequences that translate to the same CDR3.

Per the original methods: How many nucleated cells were present was estimated from reference gene primer amplification. Some clones are missing from TCRdb's copy, which holds only in-frame ones; the method was immunoSEQ multiplex PCR. V and J calls plus clone size are reproduced from that table; the DNA served to infer D and trimming. The sample contains 200,000 to 300,000 clones, 70% to 85% of which appear only once. V was clipped by 3 bases and J by 1 base, with 7 bases between them. This CDR3 region has 14 residues. Looked up from germline, CDR1 is MDHEN and CDR2 is SYDVKM. The specimen sequenced was peripheral blood. The chain links TRBV28 to TRBJ1-5; a possible D gene is TRBD1 (5 bases). The source is a woman older than 75 with acute or convalescent COVID-19. The CDR3 DNA follows: TGTGCCAGCAGTTTGGGGGGGAGCAATCAGCCCCAGCATTTT. The encoded protein is CASSLGGSNQPQHF.